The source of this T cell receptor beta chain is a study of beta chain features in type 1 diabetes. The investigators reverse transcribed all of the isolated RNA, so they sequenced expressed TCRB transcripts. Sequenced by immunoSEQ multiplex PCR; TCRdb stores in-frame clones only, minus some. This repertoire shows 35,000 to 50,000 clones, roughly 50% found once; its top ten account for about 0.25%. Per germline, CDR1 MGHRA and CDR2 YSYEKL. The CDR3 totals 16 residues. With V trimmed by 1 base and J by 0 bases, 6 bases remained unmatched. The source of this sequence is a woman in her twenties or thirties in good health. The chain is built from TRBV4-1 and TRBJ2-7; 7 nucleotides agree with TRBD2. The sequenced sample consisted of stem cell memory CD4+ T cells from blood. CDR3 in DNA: TGCGCCAGCAGCCAAGGATTCGCGGGAGCCTCCTACGAGCAGTACTTC. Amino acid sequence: CASSQGFAGASYEQYF.